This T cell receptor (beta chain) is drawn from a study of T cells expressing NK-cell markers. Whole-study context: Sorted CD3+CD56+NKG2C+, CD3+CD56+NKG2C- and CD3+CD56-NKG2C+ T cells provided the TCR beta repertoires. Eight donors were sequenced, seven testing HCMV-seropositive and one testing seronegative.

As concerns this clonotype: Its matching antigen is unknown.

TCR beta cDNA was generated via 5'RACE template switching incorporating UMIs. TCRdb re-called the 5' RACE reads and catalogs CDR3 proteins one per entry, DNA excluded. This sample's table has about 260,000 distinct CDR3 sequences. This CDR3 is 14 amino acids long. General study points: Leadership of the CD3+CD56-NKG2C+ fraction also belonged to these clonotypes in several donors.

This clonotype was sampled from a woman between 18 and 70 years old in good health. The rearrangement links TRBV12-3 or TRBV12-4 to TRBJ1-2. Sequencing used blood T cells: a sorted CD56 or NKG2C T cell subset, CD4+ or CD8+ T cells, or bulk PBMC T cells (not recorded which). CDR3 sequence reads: CASSWQGANYGYTF.